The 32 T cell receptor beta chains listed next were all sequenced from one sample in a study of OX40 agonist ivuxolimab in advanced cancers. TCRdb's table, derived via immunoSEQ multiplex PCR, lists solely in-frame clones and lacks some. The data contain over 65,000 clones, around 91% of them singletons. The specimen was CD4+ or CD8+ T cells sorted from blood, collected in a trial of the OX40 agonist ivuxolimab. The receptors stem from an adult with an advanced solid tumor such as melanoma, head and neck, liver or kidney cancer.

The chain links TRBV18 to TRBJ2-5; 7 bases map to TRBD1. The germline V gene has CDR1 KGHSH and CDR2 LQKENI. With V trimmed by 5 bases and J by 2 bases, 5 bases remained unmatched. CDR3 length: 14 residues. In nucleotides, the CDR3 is TGTGCCAGCTCATCGACAGGGCCTCAAGAGACCCAGTACTTC. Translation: CASSSTGPQETQYF.

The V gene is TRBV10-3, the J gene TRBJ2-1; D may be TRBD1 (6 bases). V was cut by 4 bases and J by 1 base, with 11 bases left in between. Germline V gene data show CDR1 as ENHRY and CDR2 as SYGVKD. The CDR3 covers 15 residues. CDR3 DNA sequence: TGTGCCATCAGTGTAGGGGACACGTCCTACAATGAGCAGTTCTTC. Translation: CAISVGDTSYNEQFF.

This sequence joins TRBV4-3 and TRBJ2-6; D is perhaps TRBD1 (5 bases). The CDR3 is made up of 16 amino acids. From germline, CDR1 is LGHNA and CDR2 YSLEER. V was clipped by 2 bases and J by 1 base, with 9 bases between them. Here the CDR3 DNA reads TGCGCCAGCAGCCAAAACAGGTTATCTGGGGCCAACGTCCTGACTTTC. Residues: CASSQNRLSGANVLTF.

The CDR3 DNA reads as TGTGCCAGCAGCTACAGGACAGGTGGAGGGCAGTTCTTC. Translated: CASSYRTGGGQFF. The rearrangement links TRBV6-6 to TRBJ2-1; 7 bases are a match to TRBD1. The V gene end was trimmed by 6 bases and the J gene end by 12 bases; junction bases not matched to a gene: 11. The CDR3 sequence is 13 residues long. The germline V gene has CDR1 MNHNY and CDR2 SVGAGI (reference sequence).

For the CDR3, the DNA is TGTGCCAGCGGGTCGACAGGGGTCGGTGGTAACGGGGAGCTGTTTTTT. Encoded protein: CASGSTGVGGNGELFF. The chain has TRBV28 and TRBJ2-2, with 8 bases matching TRBD1. Germline loops: CDR1 MDHEN, CDR2 SYDVKM. There are 16 residues in the CDR3. Losses at the gene ends were 8 bases for V and 7 bases for J; bases not matched to a gene: 15.

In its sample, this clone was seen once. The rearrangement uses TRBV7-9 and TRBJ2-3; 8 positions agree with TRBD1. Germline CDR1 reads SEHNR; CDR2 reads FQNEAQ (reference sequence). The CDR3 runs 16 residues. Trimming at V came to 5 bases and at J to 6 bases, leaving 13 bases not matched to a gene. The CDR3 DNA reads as TGTGCCAGCAGCCCACAGGGGGGCCACATCGTGGATACGCAGTATTTT. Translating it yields CASSPQGGHIVDTQYF.

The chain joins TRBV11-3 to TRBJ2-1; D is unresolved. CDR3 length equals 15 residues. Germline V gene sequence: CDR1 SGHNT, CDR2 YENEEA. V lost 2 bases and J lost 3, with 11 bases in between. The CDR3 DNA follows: TGTGCCAGCAGCTTAAGTTTTGACGGCTACAATGAGCAGTTCTTC. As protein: CASSLSFDGYNEQFF.

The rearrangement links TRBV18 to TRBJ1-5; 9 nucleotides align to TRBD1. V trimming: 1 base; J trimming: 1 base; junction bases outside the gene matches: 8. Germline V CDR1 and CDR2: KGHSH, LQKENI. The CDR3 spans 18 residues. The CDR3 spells CASSPQDRGDRSNQPQHF. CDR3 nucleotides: TGTGCCAGCTCACCACAGGACAGGGGTGATCGGAGCAATCAGCCCCAGCATTTT. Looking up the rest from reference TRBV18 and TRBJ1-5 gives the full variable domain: NAGVMQNPRHLVRRRGQEARLRCSPMKGHSHVYWYRQLPEEGLKFMVYLQKENIIDESGMPKERFSAEFPKEGPSILRIQQVVRGDSAAYFCASSPQDRGDRSNQPQHFGDGTRLSIL.

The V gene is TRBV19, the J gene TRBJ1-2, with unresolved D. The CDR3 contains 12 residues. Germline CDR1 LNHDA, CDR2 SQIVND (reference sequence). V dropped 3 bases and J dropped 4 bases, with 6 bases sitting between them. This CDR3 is CASSIEGYGYTF. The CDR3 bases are TGTGCCAGTAGTATCGAAGGCTATGGCTACACCTTC.

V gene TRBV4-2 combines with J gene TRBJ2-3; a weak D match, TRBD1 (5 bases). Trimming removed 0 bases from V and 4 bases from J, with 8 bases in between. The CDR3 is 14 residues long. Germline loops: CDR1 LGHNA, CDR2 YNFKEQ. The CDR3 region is CASSQDPRADTQYF. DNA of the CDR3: TGTGCCAGCAGCCAAGATCCCAGGGCAGATACGCAGTATTTT.

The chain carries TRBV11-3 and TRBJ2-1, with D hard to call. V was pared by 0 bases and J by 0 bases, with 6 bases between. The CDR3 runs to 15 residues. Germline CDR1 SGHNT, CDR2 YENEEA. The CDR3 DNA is TGTGCCAGCAGCTTAGAGGCGAACTCCTACAATGAGCAGTTCTTC. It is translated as CASSLEANSYNEQFF.

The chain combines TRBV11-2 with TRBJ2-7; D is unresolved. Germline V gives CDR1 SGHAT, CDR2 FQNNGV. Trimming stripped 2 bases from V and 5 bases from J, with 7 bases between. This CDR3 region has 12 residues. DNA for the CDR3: TGTGCCAGCAGCTTATTCCCCCACGAGCAGTACTTC. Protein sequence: CASSLFPHEQYF.

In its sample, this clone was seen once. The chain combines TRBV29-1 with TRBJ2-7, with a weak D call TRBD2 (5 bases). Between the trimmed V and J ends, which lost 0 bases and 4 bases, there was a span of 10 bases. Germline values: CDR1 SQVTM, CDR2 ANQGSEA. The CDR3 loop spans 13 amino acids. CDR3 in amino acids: CSVEDHRGYEQYF. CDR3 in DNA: TGCAGCGTTGAAGATCATCGGGGATACGAGCAGTACTTC.

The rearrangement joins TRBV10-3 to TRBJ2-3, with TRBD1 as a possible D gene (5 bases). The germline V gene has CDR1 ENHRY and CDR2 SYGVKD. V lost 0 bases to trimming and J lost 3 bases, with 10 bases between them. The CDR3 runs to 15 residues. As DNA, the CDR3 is TGTGCCATCAGTGAGTCCAGGGTTAGAACAGATACGCAGTATTTT. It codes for CAISESRVRTDTQYF.

CDR3 protein: CASSLADREAFF. DNA of the CDR3: TGTGCCAGCAGCTTAGCGGACAGGGAAGCTTTCTTT. The chain combines TRBV7-9 with TRBJ1-1, with 7 positions matching TRBD1. V lost 0 bases and J lost 8; bases outside the gene matches: 0. Looked up from germline, CDR1 is SEHNR and CDR2 is FQNEAQ (reference sequence). The CDR3 has 12 residues.

In nucleotides, the CDR3 is TGTGCCAGCAGCCCCCCCGGGACTAGCGGGGGGGCCAGAACCGGGGAGCTGTTTTTT. It codes for CASSPPGTSGGARTGELFF. V is TRBV5-4 and J is TRBJ2-2; TRBD2 matches 16 bases. CDR3 length equals 19 residues. V was pared by 4 bases and J by 5 bases, with 11 bases of the junction left unmatched. Germline V gives CDR1 SGHNT, CDR2 YYREEE (reference sequence).

The chain's CDR3 is CASSSESNNEQFF. CDR3 coding DNA: TGTGCCAGCAGCTCGGAATCTAACAATGAGCAGTTCTTC. The rearrangement uses TRBV7-3 and TRBJ2-1; D not certain. The germline gives CDR1 SGHTA, CDR2 FQGTGA. V was shortened by 4 bases and J by 5 bases, with 9 bases between the two germline ends. The CDR3 runs to 13 residues.

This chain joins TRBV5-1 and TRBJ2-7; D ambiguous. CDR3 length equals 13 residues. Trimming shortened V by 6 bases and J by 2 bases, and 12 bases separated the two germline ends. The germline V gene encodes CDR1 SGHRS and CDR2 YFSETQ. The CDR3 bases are TGCGCCAGCAAAGTACGCGGAACCTACGAGCAGTACTTC. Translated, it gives CASKVRGTYEQYF. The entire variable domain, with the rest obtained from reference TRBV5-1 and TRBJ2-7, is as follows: KAGVTQTPRYLIKTRGQQVTLSCSPISGHRSVSWYQQTPGQGLQFLFEYFSETQRNKGNFPGRFSGRQFSNSRSEMNVSTLELGDSALYLCASKVRGTYEQYFGPGTRLTVT.

CDR3 in amino acids: CASSYQSGASGVEAFF. The CDR3 nucleotides are TGTGCCAGCAGCTATCAATCAGGGGCCTCTGGGGTCGAAGCTTTCTTT. The chain uses TRBV7-2 and TRBJ1-1; tentative D call: TRBD1 (6 bases). V lost 4 bases and J lost 8, with 23 bases in between. Looked up from germline, CDR1 is SGHTA and CDR2 is FQGNSA. This CDR3 contains 16 residues. Looking up the rest from reference TRBV7-2 and TRBJ1-1 gives the full variable domain: GAGVSQSPSNKVTEKGKDVELRCDPISGHTALYWYRQSLGQGLEFLIYFQGNSAPDKSGLPSDRFSAERTGGSVSTLTIQRTQQEDSAVYLCASSYQSGASGVEAFFGQGTRLTVV.

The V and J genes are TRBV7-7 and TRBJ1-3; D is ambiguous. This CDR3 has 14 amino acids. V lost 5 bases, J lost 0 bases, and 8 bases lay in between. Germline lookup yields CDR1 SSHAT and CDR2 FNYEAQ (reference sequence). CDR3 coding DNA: TGTGCCAGCAGCCCCGTAAGCTCTGGAAACACCATATATTTT. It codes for CASSPVSSGNTIYF. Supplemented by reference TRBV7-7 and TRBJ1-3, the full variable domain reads GAGVSQSPRYKVTKRGQDVTLRCDPISSHATLYWYQQALGQGPEFLTYFNYEAQPDKSGLPSDRFSAERPEGSISTLTIQRTEQRDSAMYRCASSPVSSGNTIYFGEGSWLTVV.

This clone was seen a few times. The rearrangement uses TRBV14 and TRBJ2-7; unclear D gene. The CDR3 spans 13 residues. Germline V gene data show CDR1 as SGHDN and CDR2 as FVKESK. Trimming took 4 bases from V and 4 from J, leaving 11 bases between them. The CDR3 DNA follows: TGTGCCAGCAGCCCCCGTCGTGCTTACGAGCAGTACTTC. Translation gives CASSPRRAYEQYF.

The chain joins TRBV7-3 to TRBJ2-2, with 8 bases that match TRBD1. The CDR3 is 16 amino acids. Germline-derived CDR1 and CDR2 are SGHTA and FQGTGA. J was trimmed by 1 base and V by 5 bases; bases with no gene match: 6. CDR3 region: CASSPRGTGNTGELFF. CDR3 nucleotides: TGTGCCAGCAGCCCCCGGGGGACAGGGAACACCGGGGAGCTGTTTTTT.

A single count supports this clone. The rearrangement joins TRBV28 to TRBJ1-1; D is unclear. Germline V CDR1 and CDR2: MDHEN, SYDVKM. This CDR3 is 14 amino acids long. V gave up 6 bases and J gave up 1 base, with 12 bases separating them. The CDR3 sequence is CASRAFPRNTEAFF. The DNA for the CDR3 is TGTGCCAGCAGGGCCTTTCCGAGGAACACTGAAGCTTTCTTT.

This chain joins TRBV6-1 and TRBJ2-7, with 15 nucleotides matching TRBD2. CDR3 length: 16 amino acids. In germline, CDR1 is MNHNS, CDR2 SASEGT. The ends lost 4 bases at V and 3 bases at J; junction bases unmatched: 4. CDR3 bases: TGTGCCAGCAGTGCGGGACTAGCGGGGGGCGGCTACGAGCAGTACTTC. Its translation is CASSAGLAGGGYEQYF.

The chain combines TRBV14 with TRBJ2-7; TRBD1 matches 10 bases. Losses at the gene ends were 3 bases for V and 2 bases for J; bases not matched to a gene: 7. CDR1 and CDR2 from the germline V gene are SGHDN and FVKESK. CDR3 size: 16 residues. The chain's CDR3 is CASSHPGQGRTYEQYF. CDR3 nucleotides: TGTGCCAGCAGCCATCCGGGACAGGGGCGGACCTACGAGCAGTACTTC. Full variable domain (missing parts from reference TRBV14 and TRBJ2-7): EAGVTQFPSHSVIEKGQTVTLRCDPISGHDNLYWYRRVMGKEIKFLLHFVKESKQDESGMPNNRFLAERTGGTYSTLKVQPAELEDSGVYFCASSHPGQGRTYEQYFGPGTRLTVT.

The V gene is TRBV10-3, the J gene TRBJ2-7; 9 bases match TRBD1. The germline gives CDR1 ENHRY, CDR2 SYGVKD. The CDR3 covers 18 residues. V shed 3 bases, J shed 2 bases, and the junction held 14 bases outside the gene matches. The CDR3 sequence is CAISDGDRDGLAPYEQYF. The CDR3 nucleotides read TGTGCCATCAGTGACGGGGACAGGGATGGGCTAGCGCCCTACGAGCAGTACTTC.

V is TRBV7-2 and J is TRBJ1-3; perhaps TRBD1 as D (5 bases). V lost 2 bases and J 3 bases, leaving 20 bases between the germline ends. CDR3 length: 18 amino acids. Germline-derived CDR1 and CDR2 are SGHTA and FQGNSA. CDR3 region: CASSLYQPGQGNGNTIYF. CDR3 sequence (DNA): TGTGCCAGCAGCTTATATCAGCCCGGGCAGGGCAATGGAAACACCATATATTTT.

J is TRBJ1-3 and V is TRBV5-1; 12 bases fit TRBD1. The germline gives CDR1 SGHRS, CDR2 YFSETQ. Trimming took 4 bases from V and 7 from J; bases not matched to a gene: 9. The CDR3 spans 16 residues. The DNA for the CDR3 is TGCGCCAGCAGCCCGGCGGCGGGACAGGGGGCGAACACCATATATTTT. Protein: CASSPAAGQGANTIYF.

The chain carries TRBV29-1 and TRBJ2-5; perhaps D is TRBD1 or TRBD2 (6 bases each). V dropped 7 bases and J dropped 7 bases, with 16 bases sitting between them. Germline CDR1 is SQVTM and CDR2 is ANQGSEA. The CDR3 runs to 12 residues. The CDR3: CSAGGHLGTQYF. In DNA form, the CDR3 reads TGCAGCGCCGGGGGACACCTTGGGACCCAGTACTTC.

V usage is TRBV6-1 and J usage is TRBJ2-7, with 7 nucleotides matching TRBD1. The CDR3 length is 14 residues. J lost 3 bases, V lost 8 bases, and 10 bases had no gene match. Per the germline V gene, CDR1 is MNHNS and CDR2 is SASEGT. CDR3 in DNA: TGTGCCAGCTGGCCCGGGACAGATATCTACGAGCAGTACTTC. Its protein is CASWPGTDIYEQYF.

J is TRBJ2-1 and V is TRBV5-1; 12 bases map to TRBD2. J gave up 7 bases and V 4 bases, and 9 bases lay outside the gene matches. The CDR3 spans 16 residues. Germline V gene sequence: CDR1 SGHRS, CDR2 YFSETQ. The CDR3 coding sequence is TGCGCCAGCAGCCCGGCGCGGCTAGCGGGAGGGAATGAGCAGTTCTTC. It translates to CASSPARLAGGNEQFF.

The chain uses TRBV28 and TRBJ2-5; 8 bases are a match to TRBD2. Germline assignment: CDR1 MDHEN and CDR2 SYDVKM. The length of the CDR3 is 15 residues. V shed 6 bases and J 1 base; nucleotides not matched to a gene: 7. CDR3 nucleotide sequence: TGTGCCAGCAGACCTCATAGCGGGGCCCAAGAGACCCAGTACTTC. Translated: CASRPHSGAQETQYF.